This T cell receptor beta chain was observed in a study of blood T cells in healthy people across ages. No fewer than 5 micrograms of total RNA were isolated from every sample. Primers used in a second PCR of roughly 7 to 12 cycles were a sample-barcoded 5' primer and a J-beta primer mix. TCRdb used MiXCR to reprocess the 5' RACE reads, holding one entry per CDR3 protein. The data show around 1,800,000 distinct CDR3 sequences, 39% seen once. This clonotype was detected a few times. Its antigen is unidentified. Broader study findings: Any conclusive comparison of naive versus antigen-experienced cells was prevented by using unsorted PBMCs. Diversity figures based on one million T cells were deemed too low.

CDR3 size: 14 residues. The V segment lost 5 bases and the J segment 5 bases; nucleotides outside the gene matches: 10. Germline V gives CDR1 SQVTM, CDR2 ANQGSEA. This chain connects TRBV29-1 to TRBJ2-5; the match to TRBD1 covers 8 bases. Sequenced material: blood. This TCR was sampled from a human donor in good health. The CDR3 sequence: CSVKDRVGTETQYF. The CDR3 DNA is TGCAGCGTTAAGGACAGGGTGGGGACGGAGACCCAGTACTTC.